This is a list of T cell receptor beta chains from one sample in a study of blood T cells in healthy people across ages. One entry per CDR3 protein results from TCRdb running MiXCR on the 5' RACE reads. The table lists 1.5 million to 2 million distinct CDR3 sequences, about 50% of them singletons, with more than 2% in the top ten. Sequencing was carried out using blood. Receptor source: a woman in her 40s in good health. Each CDR3 is given with its conserved first and last residue. A D gene is named only where the DNA matches it firmly. A row's size may be missing; if present it is once, few, many or a size class.

cdr3_nt: TGTGCCACCAGTGATTTGGGACAGGGAGGTAATTTTGATACGCAGTATTTT
cdr3_aa: CATSDLGQGGNFDTQYF
d_call: TRBD1
v_call: TRBV24-1
j_call: TRBJ2-3
clone_size: -

cdr3_nt: TGTGCCAGCAGCGTAGGACTAGATAATACGGAGACCCAGTACTTC
cdr3_aa: CASSVGLDNTETQYF
d_call: -
v_call: TRBV9
j_call: TRBJ2-5
clone_size: few

cdr3_nt: TGTGCCAGCAGCTTCACGGGACTTTCCTACGAGCAGTACTTC
cdr3_aa: CASSFTGLSYEQYF
d_call: -
v_call: TRBV13
j_call: TRBJ2-7
clone_size: -

cdr3_nt: TGTGCCAGCAGCTTAGACAGGGGGATCTCCAAAGACATTCAGTACTTC
cdr3_aa: CASSLDRGISKDIQYF
d_call: TRBD1
v_call: TRBV7-2
j_call: TRBJ2-4
clone_size: once

cdr3_nt: TGTGCCACCAGTGATCTACCAGGAGGACTAGCGGGGGACCAAGAGACCCAGTACTTC
cdr3_aa: CATSDLPGGLAGDQETQYF
d_call: TRBD2
v_call: TRBV24-1
j_call: TRBJ2-5
clone_size: -

cdr3_nt: TGCGCCAGCAGCCAAGATTTGTCAGGGATTGAGACCCAGTACTTC
cdr3_aa: CASSQDLSGIETQYF
d_call: -
v_call: TRBV4-3
j_call: TRBJ2-5
clone_size: few

cdr3_nt: TGTGCCAGCAGCGTAGCCCGGGACAGGGGAGACTATGGCTACACCTTC
cdr3_aa: CASSVARDRGDYGYTF
d_call: TRBD1
v_call: TRBV9
j_call: TRBJ1-2
clone_size: -

cdr3_nt: TGTGCCAGCAGCTGGATAGGAAATGAGCAGTTCTTC
cdr3_aa: CASSWIGNEQFF
d_call: -
v_call: TRBV7-9
j_call: TRBJ2-1
clone_size: few

cdr3_nt: TGTGCCACCAGCAGCCCCACGACAGGACCTAACTATGGCTACACCTTC
cdr3_aa: CATSSPTTGPNYGYTF
d_call: -
v_call: TRBV15
j_call: TRBJ1-2
clone_size: many

cdr3_nt: TGCAGTGCTAGAGATGGACCGCTGAATTCACCCCTCCACTTT
cdr3_aa: CSARDGPLNSPLHF
d_call: -
v_call: TRBV20-1
j_call: TRBJ1-6
clone_size: few

cdr3_nt: TGTGCCAGCAGCAAAGGACAGGGTGGCTACACCTTC
cdr3_aa: CASSKGQGGYTF
d_call: -
v_call: TRBV21-1
j_call: TRBJ1-2
clone_size: few

cdr3_nt: TGTGCCAGCAGTGGGACAGGGACGGGGGCAGAGACCCAGTACTTC
cdr3_aa: CASSGTGTGAETQYF
d_call: TRBD1
v_call: TRBV6-5
j_call: TRBJ2-5
clone_size: -

cdr3_nt: TGTGCCAGCAGCCCCCTACCCGGGGGTCCGGTCGGAGAGACCCAGTACTTC
cdr3_aa: CASSPLPGGPVGETQYF
d_call: -
v_call: TRBV11-2
j_call: TRBJ2-5
clone_size: -

cdr3_nt: TGTGCCAGCAGTGAATACGCAGGAGGAAACAATGAGCAGTACTTC
cdr3_aa: CASSEYAGGNNEQYF
d_call: -
v_call: TRBV25-1
j_call: TRBJ2-7
clone_size: -

cdr3_nt: TGTGCCAGCTTCCGTACCCCGTGGGGGCAGAACACTGAAGCTTTCTTT
cdr3_aa: CASFRTPWGQNTEAFF
d_call: -
v_call: TRBV28
j_call: TRBJ1-1
clone_size: -

cdr3_nt: TGTGCCAGCACCCCACAGGGGGCATCTGAAGCTTTCTTT
cdr3_aa: CASTPQGASEAFF
d_call: TRBD1
v_call: TRBV7-9
j_call: TRBJ1-1
clone_size: -

cdr3_nt: TGTGCCAGCAGCCAAGATTTGGCTTCATCCCGGGGGGGCAATGAGCAGTTCTTC
cdr3_aa: CASSQDLASSRGGNEQFF
d_call: TRBD2
v_call: TRBV4-2
j_call: TRBJ2-1
clone_size: -